This T cell receptor beta chain was profiled in a study of tumor-infiltrating lymphocytes in primary liver carcinoma. This clonotype was detected a few times. The germline V gene has CDR1 MDHEN and CDR2 SYDVKM. The CDR3 extends over 18 amino acids. V lost 6 bases, J lost 3 bases, and 15 bases stayed unmatched. Unsorted whole blood supplied the RNA, and germline DNA was extracted too. A constant-region primer primed TCR beta cDNA synthesis from about 550 ng of total RNA. Amplification in three nested multiplex PCR rounds with slightly modified ARM-PCR gave rise to TCR beta libraries. Forward primers for TRBV1-TRBV30 and a C-beta reverse primer served the first two PCR rounds, at roughly 10 cycles each. TCRdb fed the multiplex PCR reads into MiXCR, producing one record per CDR3 protein. The sample has fewer than 350,000 distinct CDR3 sequences, around three fifths seen once; the top ten hold roughly 9%.

This TCR came from a man in his forties with primary liver carcinoma and hepatitis B virus infection. Material: peripheral blood. The chain has TRBV28 and TRBJ1-5, with 9 bases lining up with TRBD1. The CDR3, as DNA: TGTGCCAGCAGCCCGACCTCCGGGACAGGGATAAACAATCAGCCCCAGCATTTT. Its translation is CASSPTSGTGINNQPQHF.